Presented here are 13 T cell receptor beta chains from one specimen sequenced in a study of tumor and adjacent non-tumor tissue in lung cancer. A modified ARM-PCR protocol with three rounds of nested PCR amplified TCRbeta. TCRdb re-derived calls from the multiplex PCR reads in MiXCR, one entry per CDR3 protein. Of 71,000 or so distinct CDR3 sequences in the sample, around 75% were seen once. The template was RNA from unsorted bulk tissue. The sample consisted of lung tumor tissue. Receptors were obtained from a woman in her forties or fifties with non-small cell lung cancer.

This clonotype was detected many times. The rearrangement links TRBV5-4 to TRBJ2-5, with D hard to call. Per the germline V gene, CDR1 is SGHNT and CDR2 is YYREEE (reference sequence). The CDR3 totals 14 residues. Trimming cost V 0 bases and J 2 bases, with 8 bases left between them. The CDR3 is CASSLDYSQETQYF. CDR3 bases: TGTGCCAGCAGCTTGGACTACTCACAAGAGACCCAGTACTTC. The full variable domain, in which reference TRBV5-4 and TRBJ2-5 provide the parts outside the CDR3, is ETGVTQSPTHLIKTRGQQVTLRCSSQSGHNTVSWYQQALGQGPQFIFQYYREEENGRGNFPPRFSGLQFPNYSSELNVNALELDDSALYLCASSLDYSQETQYFGPGTRLLVL.

A note on this clonotype: One junction end disagrees with the germline gene, perhaps due to a read error. The CDR3 loop is CASSKSGTDTVELFF. The CDR3 DNA is TGTGCCAGCAGCAAGAGCGGGACGGACACCGTGGAGCTGTTTTTT. The chain uses TRBV2 and TRBJ2-2; 7 bases are a match to TRBD2. Germline V gives CDR1 SNHLY, CDR2 FYNNEI. This CDR3 has 15 amino acids.

The chain joins TRBV20-1 to TRBJ2-7; D may be TRBD1 (5 bases). Trimming took off 5 bases at V and 13 bases at J, with 21 bases between the two ends. Germline lookup yields CDR1 DFQATT and CDR2 SNEGSKA (reference sequence). This CDR3 is built from 12 residues. DNA of the CDR3: TGCAGTGCTTCCAACAGGACCGCCGAGGAATACTTC. The encoded protein is CSASNRTAEEYF.

This clonotype occurred a few times. A read error may account for a junction end that differs from germline. The chain joins TRBV5-1 to TRBJ1-1; D is uncertain. The CDR3 covers 13 residues. Germline CDR1 reads SGHRS; CDR2 reads YFSETQ. As DNA, the CDR3 is TGCGTCAGCAGCTTGGAGGTTTCCACTGAAGCTTTCTTT. Translating it yields CVSSLEVSTEAFF. Combining the CDR3 with reference TRBV5-1 and TRBJ1-1 gives the whole variable domain KAGVTQTPRYLIKTRGQQVTLSCSPISGHRSVSWYQQTPGQGLQFLFEYFSETQRNKGNFPGRFSGRQFSNSRSEMNVSTLELGDSALYLCVSSLEVSTEAFFGQGTRLTVV.

On this clonotype: The CDR3 end shows no conserved phenylalanine or tryptophan, and so a read error is likely. The V and J genes are TRBV20-1 and TRBJ2-7; D is possibly TRBD1 (5 bases). The germline V gene has CDR1 DFQATT and CDR2 SNEGSKA (reference sequence). V shed 1 base and J shed 0 bases, with 16 bases lying between them. The CDR3 runs to 16 residues. CDR3: CSARGQRSDSSYEQYY. In DNA form, the CDR3 reads TGCAGTGCTAGAGGCCAAAGGAGCGACAGCTCCTACGAGCAGTACTAC.

The gene calls are TRBV5-6 and TRBJ2-3; no reliable D call. Germline V gives CDR1 SGHDT, CDR2 YYEEEE. Trimming removed 3 bases at V and 3 bases at J, with 11 bases between. CDR3 size: 14 residues. CDR3: CASSSSGRTDTQYF. CDR3 nucleotide sequence: TGTGCCAGCAGCTCAAGTGGCAGAACAGATACGCAGTATTTT. Based on the CDR3 plus reference TRBV5-6 and TRBJ2-3, the full variable domain is DAGVTQSPTHLIKTRGQQVTLRCSPKSGHDTVSWYQQALGQGPQFIFQYYEEEERQRGNFPDRFSGHQFPNYSSELNVNALLLGDSALYLCASSSSGRTDTQYFGPGTRLTVL.

In regard to this clonotype: The conserved phenylalanine or tryptophan is not found at the CDR3 terminus, so this likely reflects a read error. The limits of the CDR3 on the DNA are not certain, so only TCRdb's listed CDR3 is given. The chain employs TRBV29-1 and TRBJ2-1; whether TRBD1, the table's D call, matches the DNA was not checked. With termini counted, the CDR3 has 14 amino acids. Germline values: CDR1 SQVTM, CDR2 ANQGSEA. The CDR3 is CSVEGHTGAWELFL.

The chain recombines TRBV29-1 with TRBJ2-1; 9 bases are shared with TRBD2. Trimming took 6 bases from V and 8 from J; bases not matched to a gene: 14. Germline CDR1 is SQVTM and CDR2 is ANQGSEA. CDR3 length equals 15 residues. CDR3: CSVVKETSGIDEQFF. The DNA for the CDR3 is TGCAGCGTCGTTAAGGAGACTAGCGGAATAGATGAGCAGTTCTTC.

This clonotype was seen a handful of times. One end of the junction fails to match germline, which may point to a read error. The chain links TRBV24-1 to TRBJ2-3, with D unclear. The germline gives CDR1 KGHDR, CDR2 SFDVKD. The CDR3 length is 13 residues. The CDR3 DNA sequence: TGTGCCACCAGTGACGTAAGGTCAGATATGCAGTATTTT. Protein: CATSDVRSDMQYF.

This clonotype was seen just once. Lacking the conserved final phenylalanine or tryptophan, this CDR3 likely reflects a read error. The DNA is left out, because the CDR3 cannot be placed on it with certainty; the CDR3 is given as TCRdb lists it. This chain uses TRBV20-1 with TRBJ2-1; TRBD2, as called in the table, went unchecked against the DNA. CDR1 is DFQATT, CDR2 SNEGSKA, per germline (reference sequence). The CDR3 totals 15 residues, both ends included. CDR3 region: CSARTTSGRWGEHFL.

On this clonotype: The CDR3 does not end in the conserved phenylalanine or tryptophan, so this is likely a read error. The DNA is left out, because the CDR3 cannot be placed on it with certainty; the CDR3 is given as TCRdb lists it. The chain combines TRBV20-1 with TRBJ2-7; the table's D call, TRBD1, has no DNA check behind it. The CDR3 length equals 14 residues, ends included. Per the germline V gene, CDR1 is DFQATT and CDR2 is SNEGSKA (reference sequence). This CDR3 reads CSTKTQGAGYEEYL.

The chain joins TRBV6-1 to TRBJ1-1; D remains unclear. Germline V lookup: CDR1 MNHNS, CDR2 SASEGT. CDR3 length: 12 amino acids. The DNA for the CDR3 is TGTACCATCAGTCTCGGGCAAACTGAAGCTTTCTTT. Translated: CTISLGQTEAFF.

This clonotype has a handful of counts. The chain is built from TRBV20-1 and TRBJ1-1; no reliable D call. The length of the CDR3 is 14 residues. V was trimmed by 5 bases and J by 2 bases, leaving 15 bases between them. CDR1 is DFQATT and CDR2 is SNEGSKA in the germline V gene (reference sequence). Here the CDR3 DNA reads TGCAGTGCTCCCGGCGGTATAGTAAACACTGAAGCTTTCTTT. It encodes CSAPGGIVNTEAFF.